Detailed here is one T cell receptor beta chain. Only in-frame clones appear in the TCRdb table, and some are missing; sequencing was by immunoSEQ multiplex PCR. The sample includes approximately 200,000 clones, 70% to 90% of them seen just once. The sample is drawn from a study of blood T cell repertoires in COVID-19. CDR3 size: 15 residues. The V end was cut by 4 bases, the J end by 1 base, with 13 bases between. Germline-derived CDR1 and CDR2 are SEHNR and FQNEAQ (reference sequence). The participants were between about 18 and 100 years old and came from some 25 US areas. Source material: PBMCs or T cells enriched from blood (not recorded which). The chain combines TRBV7-9 with TRBJ1-1; the D gene is possibly TRBD1 (5 bases). The sequence was obtained from a young man who had recovered from COVID-19. This CDR3 is CASSSPTGGNTEAFF. The DNA of the CDR3 is TGTGCCAGCAGCTCCCCGACGGGGGGGAACACTGAAGCTTTCTTT.